These 3 T cell receptor beta chains were all obtained from the same sample, sequenced in a study of CD8+ T cells in alopecia areata (dated by TCRdb to 2017 to 2018). The library was generated by the immunoSEQ multiplex PCR assay. RNA was extracted from all samples and reverse transcribed into cDNA, which served as template for TCR sequencing. TCRdb holds this immuneACCESS table with in-frame rearrangements only. Some clones are missing; in checked studies, unresolved V genes explain under half, and the rest has no known cause. This sample has approximately 210,000 clones in its table, and under 70% of those were observed once. Clones ranked in the top ten supply 4.2% of the sample. Reading the label with the study, this specimen's time point is: about four weeks on oral tofacitinib. The treatment or condition label, read with the paper, signifies: oral pan-JAK inhibitor, 5-10 mg twice daily. This specimen consisted of CD4+ T cells sorted from blood, obtained at week 4, from a patient treated with tofacitinib. The receptors were sampled from a human donor with alopecia areata.

This chain joins TRBV29-1 and TRBJ1-5, with a tentative D call TRBD1 (5 bases). CDR1 and CDR2 (germline): SQVTM, ANQGSEA. CDR3 length: 17 amino acids. The V end was cut by 3 bases, the J end by 1 base, with 19 bases between. CDR3 DNA sequence: TGCAGCGTTGAGAAAGGGGAGACAGCGCCGAGCAATCAGCCCCAGCATTTT. It encodes CSVEKGETAPSNQPQHF.

This chain joins TRBV5-6 and TRBJ1-3, with D hard to call. Germline-derived CDR1 and CDR2 are SGHDT and YYEEEE. This CDR3 is built from 15 residues. The V end was cut by 4 bases, the J end by 0 bases, with 11 bases between. CDR3 DNA: TGTGCCAGCAGCGCACCCAGGTCCTCTGGAAACACCATATATTTT. It yields the protein CASSAPRSSGNTIYF.

This rearrangement joins TRBV30 to TRBJ2-5, with no clear D. Trimming left V 4 bases short and J 4 bases short, with 10 bases between. CDR1 is GTSNPN, CDR2 SVGIG, per germline (reference sequence). The CDR3 is 12 residues long. In DNA, the CDR3 is TGTGCCTGGAACATGAACAGAGAGACCCAGTACTTC. Amino acid sequence: CAWNMNRETQYF.